Listed below are T cell receptor beta chains from one sample, sequenced in a study of blood T cell repertoires in COVID-19. Sequenced by immunoSEQ multiplex PCR; TCRdb stores in-frame clones only, minus some. Of about 250,000 clones listed, approximately 82% are singletons. Sequencing was carried out using peripheral blood. These receptors came from a woman aged 80 or over with active or convalescent COVID-19. CDR3s include the opening cysteine and the closing phenylalanine or tryptophan. Each record gives: J gene, D gene, clone size, V gene, CDR3 DNA, CDR3 protein. The D gene is left open where the match is weak. Size tells how often a clone was seen (once, few, many) or the class of an expanded clone, and some rows leave it out.

J: TRBJ2-1
D: TRBD2
size: -
V: TRBV28
DNA: TGTGCCAGCAGTCCGCTAAGGACTAGCGGGAGAGATGAGCAGTTCTTC
CDR3: CASSPLRTSGRDEQFF

J: TRBJ1-2
D: TRBD1
size: once
V: TRBV7-7
DNA: TGTGCTACCTTTGAGCTTAGGGGGCGGCACTATGGCTACACCTTC
CDR3: CATFELRGRHYGYTF

J: TRBJ1-1
D: -
size: -
V: TRBV7-9
DNA: TGTGCCAGCGGGGCGGTGAACACTGAAGCTTTCTTT
CDR3: CASGAVNTEAFF

J: TRBJ2-5
D: -
size: -
V: TRBV19
DNA: TGTGCCAGTAGTTCCTGGGGCGCTCGTGGGGAGACCCAGTACTTC
CDR3: CASSSWGARGETQYF

J: TRBJ2-7
D: -
size: -
V: TRBV6-5
DNA: TGTGCCAGCAGTCGTTCTGGGCAGCCAACTTACGAGCAGTACTTC
CDR3: CASSRSGQPTYEQYF

J: TRBJ1-2
D: -
size: -
V: TRBV7-9
DNA: TGTGCCAGCAGCTTAGATCCACAGGCCTTCTATGGCTACACCTTC
CDR3: CASSLDPQAFYGYTF

J: TRBJ1-1
D: TRBD1
size: once
V: TRBV10-3
DNA: TGTGCCATCAGTGAGTCGGGATTCCGGGACAGGGGGCGCGGGTCAGGGGCTTTCTTT
CDR3: CAISESGFRDRGRGSGAFF

J: TRBJ2-1
D: -
size: few
V: TRBV18
DNA: TGTGCCAGCTCACCAGCGCTCTCCTACAATGAGCAGTTCTTC
CDR3: CASSPALSYNEQFF

J: TRBJ1-2
D: -
size: -
V: TRBV19
DNA: TGTGCCAGTAGCGACTCAGGGGAAAACTATGGCTACACCTTC
CDR3: CASSDSGENYGYTF

J: TRBJ2-4
D: -
size: -
V: TRBV6-1
DNA: TGTGCCAGCAGTGAAGGGCAGGACAAAAACATTCAGTACTTC
CDR3: CASSEGQDKNIQYF

J: TRBJ1-4
D: -
size: -
V: TRBV18
DNA: TGTGCCAGCTCAATAACAGGGCTTACAACTAATGAAAAACTGTTTTTT
CDR3: CASSITGLTTNEKLFF

J: TRBJ1-2
D: -
size: -
V: TRBV4-1
DNA: TGCGCCAGCAGCCAAGCCCCTACCCGGCAGGGGAAGGGTGGCTACACCTTC
CDR3: CASSQAPTRQGKGGYTF

J: TRBJ1-4
D: -
size: -
V: TRBV5-6
DNA: TGTGCCAGCAGCCAACTACAGAATCCGGGGGTGGGTGAAAAACTGTTTTTT
CDR3: CASSQLQNPGVGEKLFF

J: TRBJ2-6
D: -
size: few
V: TRBV6-1
DNA: TGTGCCAGCAGTGACACAAGCTCTGGGGCCAACGTCCTGACTTTC
CDR3: CASSDTSSGANVLTF

J: TRBJ1-5
D: -
size: few
V: TRBV30
DNA: TGTGCCTGGAGTACGGGGGGTGATGGCAATCAGCCCCAGCATTTT
CDR3: CAWSTGGDGNQPQHF

J: TRBJ1-5
D: -
size: -
V: TRBV9
DNA: TGTGCCAGCAGCGACCCCGGAGTCGAGGCCGAGTATCAGCCCCAGCATTTT
CDR3: CASSDPGVEAEYQPQHF

J: TRBJ2-5
D: TRBD2
size: -
V: TRBV3-1/TRBV3-2
DNA: TGTGCCAGCAGCGATCGACTAGCGGGTTTCCAAGAGACCCAGTACTTC
CDR3: CASSDRLAGFQETQYF

J: TRBJ2-5
D: TRBD2
size: -
V: TRBV5-1
DNA: TGCGCCAGCAGCTTGAACCCTGCGGGGGTCCAAGAGACCCAGTACTTC
CDR3: CASSLNPAGVQETQYF

J: TRBJ2-6
D: TRBD2
size: -
V: TRBV5-5
DNA: TGTGCCAGCAGCTTGACAGCGGGGGATGGGGCCAACGTCCTGACTTTC
CDR3: CASSLTAGDGANVLTF

J: TRBJ1-1
D: -
size: once
V: TRBV4-1
DNA: TGCGCCAGCAGCCAAGACACAGGAAGAGACACTGAAGCTTTCTTT
CDR3: CASSQDTGRDTEAFF

J: TRBJ1-6
D: -
size: -
V: TRBV3-1/TRBV3-2
DNA: TGTGCCAGCAGCCAAAGGGGAGGAAAATCACCCCTCCACTTT
CDR3: CASSQRGGKSPLHF

J: TRBJ1-5
D: TRBD1
size: -
V: TRBV6-1
DNA: TGTGCCAGCAGTGGGCGACAGGGCCCCAGCATAATCCAGCCCCAGCATTTT
CDR3: CASSGRQGPSIIQPQHF

J: TRBJ2-2
D: TRBD1
size: -
V: TRBV3-1/TRBV3-2
DNA: TGTGCCAGCAGCTGGCCCCCGGGACAGAAGGCCACCGGGGAGCTGTTTTTT
CDR3: CASSWPPGQKATGELFF

J: TRBJ1-2
D: TRBD1
size: -
V: TRBV28
DNA: TGTGCCAGCAGTGGAGTACAGGGGGACTATGGCTACACCTTC
CDR3: CASSGVQGDYGYTF

J: TRBJ2-1
D: TRBD1
size: -
V: TRBV30
DNA: TGTGCCTGGACCGGACAGGGATCGGGCAATGAGCAGTTCTTC
CDR3: CAWTGQGSGNEQFF

J: TRBJ2-7
D: -
size: -
V: TRBV5-4
DNA: TGTGCCAGCAGCCGCGGGACTGAAACAACAGGCTTC
CDR3: CASSRGTETTGF

J: TRBJ2-5
D: TRBD1
size: -
V: TRBV15
DNA: TGTGCCACCAGCCGAAAGACCGGGACAGGGTACCAAGAGACCCAGTACTTC
CDR3: CATSRKTGTGYQETQYF

J: TRBJ2-1
D: -
size: -
V: TRBV19
DNA: TGTGCCAGTACTTTAGGGGGCGGGAATGATGAGCAGTTCTTC
CDR3: CASTLGGGNDEQFF

J: TRBJ2-2
D: TRBD2
size: -
V: TRBV10-3
DNA: TGTGCCATCAGTGACGGCGGGAGGATGGGAACCGGGGAGCTGTTTTTT
CDR3: CAISDGGRMGTGELFF

J: TRBJ2-5
D: TRBD2
size: -
V: TRBV4-1
DNA: TGCGCCAGCAGCCAAGATGGGGTAGCGGGAGTCAGGGAGACCCAGTACTTC
CDR3: CASSQDGVAGVRETQYF

J: TRBJ1-2
D: -
size: -
V: TRBV18
DNA: TGTGCCAGCTCACGAGGTCGGGGCTATGGCTACACCTTC
CDR3: CASSRGRGYGYTF

J: TRBJ1-2
D: -
size: -
V: TRBV6-6
DNA: TGTGCCAGCAGTTACGGTGTCAGGGGTCATGGCTACACCTTC
CDR3: CASSYGVRGHGYTF

J: TRBJ1-2
D: -
size: few
V: TRBV7-9
DNA: TGTGCCAGCAGCTTAGCGGAGGGCAGCCGGTGCACCTTC
CDR3: CASSLAEGSRCTF

J: TRBJ2-7
D: TRBD1
size: once
V: TRBV20-1
DNA: TGCAGTGCGAGTCCGGGACAGGGGATTTACGAGCAGTACTTC
CDR3: CSASPGQGIYEQYF

J: TRBJ1-2
D: -
size: -
V: TRBV27
DNA: TGTGCCAGCAGTCCGCGACCAGGGTCAGGCTACACCTTC
CDR3: CASSPRPGSGYTF

J: TRBJ2-3
D: -
size: once
V: TRBV5-4
DNA: TGTGCCAGCAGCCCTGGGGCTAGCGGCACAGATACGCAGTATTTT
CDR3: CASSPGASGTDTQYF

J: TRBJ1-3
D: -
size: -
V: TRBV11-2
DNA: TGTGCCAGCACCCCCGAGACGGGTTTTGGAAACACCATATATTTT
CDR3: CASTPETGFGNTIYF

J: TRBJ1-1
D: -
size: once
V: TRBV5-1
DNA: TGCGCCAGCAGCTTGTCCGCAGCGATGAACACTGAAGCTTTCTTT
CDR3: CASSLSAAMNTEAFF

J: TRBJ2-7
D: -
size: -
V: TRBV18
DNA: TGTGCCAGCTCACCATACCGGGACAAGACCTACGAGCAGTACTTC
CDR3: CASSPYRDKTYEQYF

J: TRBJ1-6
D: TRBD1
size: -
V: TRBV5-1
DNA: TGCGCCAGCAGCGACAGGGGAGACGGGAAGACACCCCTCCACTTT
CDR3: CASSDRGDGKTPLHF

J: TRBJ1-5
D: -
size: -
V: TRBV30
DNA: TGTGCCTGGAGTGTACAGGCAGATCAGCCCCAGCATTTT
CDR3: CAWSVQADQPQHF

J: TRBJ1-1
D: -
size: -
V: TRBV5-1
DNA: TGCGCCAGCAGCTTGGAAGGGGGAACAAAAGCTTTCTTT
CDR3: CASSLEGGTKAFF

J: TRBJ1-2
D: -
size: few
V: TRBV11-2
DNA: TGTGCCAGCAGCTTAGTTACAGGGCAAGGCTACACCTTC
CDR3: CASSLVTGQGYTF

J: TRBJ2-3
D: -
size: -
V: TRBV29-1
DNA: TGCAGCCTCGGGGGAGGAGCGAGCACAGATACGCAGTATTTT
CDR3: CSLGGGASTDTQYF

J: TRBJ2-7
D: -
size: -
V: TRBV20-1
DNA: TGCAGTGCTAGTATCCAGGAAGTCCCCTACGAGCAGTACTTC
CDR3: CSASIQEVPYEQYF

J: TRBJ1-2
D: TRBD1
size: -
V: TRBV7-2
DNA: TGTGCCAGCAGCTTAGTGGCAGGGGGTTATGGCTACACCTTC
CDR3: CASSLVAGGYGYTF

J: TRBJ1-5
D: -
size: -
V: TRBV2
DNA: TGTGCCAGCAGTGTTCTACAGGGAGGGCAGCCCCAGCATTTT
CDR3: CASSVLQGGQPQHF

J: TRBJ2-1
D: -
size: -
V: TRBV5-1
DNA: TGCGCCAGCAGCTTGGGACAGCAAAACAATGAGCAGTTCTTC
CDR3: CASSLGQQNNEQFF

J: TRBJ2-5
D: TRBD1
size: -
V: TRBV5-5
DNA: TGTGCCAGCAGCCCCGGGACAGGGTCGGAAGAGACCCAGTACTTC
CDR3: CASSPGTGSEETQYF

J: TRBJ1-3
D: -
size: -
V: TRBV28
DNA: TGTGCCAGCAGTCCCGGGGGGACTGGAAACACCATATATTTT
CDR3: CASSPGGTGNTIYF

J: TRBJ1-6
D: -
size: few
V: TRBV4-1
DNA: TGCGCCAGCAGCCAATTCATCAATTCACGGGGAACTAATTCACCCCTCCACTTT
CDR3: CASSQFINSRGTNSPLHF

J: TRBJ2-7
D: TRBD1
size: -
V: TRBV28
DNA: TGTGCCAGCAGTTCAGCGGGACAGGGGTCCTTATACGAGCAGTACTTC
CDR3: CASSSAGQGSLYEQYF

J: TRBJ2-1
D: TRBD2
size: once
V: TRBV10-1
DNA: TGCGCCAGCAGTGATGGGACTAGCGGGAACCTTGAGCAGTTCTTC
CDR3: CASSDGTSGNLEQFF

J: TRBJ2-1
D: TRBD2
size: -
V: TRBV6-8
DNA: TGTGCCAGCAGTTACAGGAGCGGGGGGGCCGATGAGCAGTTCTTC
CDR3: CASSYRSGGADEQFF

J: TRBJ1-1
D: -
size: -
V: TRBV6-6
DNA: TGTGCCAGCAATAAACAGGGAGTGAACACTGAAGCTTTCTTT
CDR3: CASNKQGVNTEAFF

J: TRBJ2-3
D: -
size: -
V: TRBV29-1
DNA: TGCAGCGTTGAACAGGGTCACACAGATACGCAGTATTTT
CDR3: CSVEQGHTDTQYF

J: TRBJ1-1
D: TRBD1
size: -
V: TRBV18
DNA: TGTGCCAGCTCACCCGGGGACAGGGGGGGAACTGAAGCTTTCTTT
CDR3: CASSPGDRGGTEAFF

J: TRBJ1-2
D: -
size: few
V: TRBV28
DNA: TGTGCCAGCAGTTCCTCGGGGTCCCCGATCTTGTATGGCTACACCTTC
CDR3: CASSSSGSPILYGYTF

J: TRBJ2-7
D: TRBD1
size: -
V: TRBV5-1
DNA: TGCGCCAGCAGCGTCGACAGGGCGAGCTACGAGCAGTACTTC
CDR3: CASSVDRASYEQYF